Described below is a single T cell receptor beta chain sequence and its context. Its antigen is not identified. This specimen belongs to a study of T cells expressing NK-cell markers. Study-wide results and limits: Questions lingered over whether expanded NKG2C+ T cell clones were HCMV-specific.

CDR3 length equals 16 residues. The germline gives CDR1 MNHEY, CDR2 SMNVEV (reference sequence). TCRdb reprocessed the 5' RACE reads; each CDR3 protein has one entry and no DNA is given. The sample data list some 280,000 distinct CDR3 sequences. The sequence derives from a man younger than 30 in good health. The genes are TRBV27 and TRBJ2-6; TCRdb gives TRBD1 as the D gene, but with no DNA this cannot be confirmed. Sequences were obtained from blood T cells: a sorted CD56 or NKG2C T cell subset, CD4+ or CD8+ T cells, or bulk PBMC T cells (not recorded which). The CDR3 is CASSLWGQTGANVLTF.